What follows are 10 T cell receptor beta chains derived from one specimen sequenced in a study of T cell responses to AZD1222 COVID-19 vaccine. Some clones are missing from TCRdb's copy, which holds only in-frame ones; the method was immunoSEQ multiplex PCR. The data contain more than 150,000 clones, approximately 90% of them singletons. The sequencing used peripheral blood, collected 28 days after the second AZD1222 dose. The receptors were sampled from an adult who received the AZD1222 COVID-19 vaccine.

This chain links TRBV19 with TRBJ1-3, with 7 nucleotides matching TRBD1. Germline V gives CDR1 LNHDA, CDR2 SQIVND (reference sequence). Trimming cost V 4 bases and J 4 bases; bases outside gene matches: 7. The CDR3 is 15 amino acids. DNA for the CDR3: TGTGCCAGTAGTAGCCCGCGGACAGGAGGAAACACCATATATTTT. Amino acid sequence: CASSSPRTGGNTIYF.

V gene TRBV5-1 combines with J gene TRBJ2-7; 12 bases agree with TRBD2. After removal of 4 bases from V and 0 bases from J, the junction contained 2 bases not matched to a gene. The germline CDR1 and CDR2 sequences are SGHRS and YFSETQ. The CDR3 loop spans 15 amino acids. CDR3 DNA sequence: TGCGCCAGCAGCCGGACTAGCGGGGCCTCCTACGAGCAGTACTTC. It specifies CASSRTSGASYEQYF.

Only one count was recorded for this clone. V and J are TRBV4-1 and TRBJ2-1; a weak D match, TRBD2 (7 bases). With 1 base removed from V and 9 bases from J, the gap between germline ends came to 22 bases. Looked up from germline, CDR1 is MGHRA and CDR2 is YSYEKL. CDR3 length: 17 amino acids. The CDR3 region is CASSQGRTRGPQAEQFF. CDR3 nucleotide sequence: TGCGCCAGCAGCCAAGGCCGCACGCGGGGGCCCCAGGCTGAGCAGTTCTTC.

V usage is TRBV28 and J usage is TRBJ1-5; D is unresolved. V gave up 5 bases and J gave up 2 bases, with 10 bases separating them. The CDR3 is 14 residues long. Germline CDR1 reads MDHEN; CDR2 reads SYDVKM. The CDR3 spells CASSTKVGNQPQHF. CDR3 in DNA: TGTGCCAGCAGTACGAAGGTGGGCAATCAGCCCCAGCATTTT.

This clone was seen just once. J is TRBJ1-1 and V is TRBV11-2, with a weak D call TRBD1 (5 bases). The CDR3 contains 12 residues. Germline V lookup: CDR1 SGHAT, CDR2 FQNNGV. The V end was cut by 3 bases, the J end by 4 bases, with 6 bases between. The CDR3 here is CASSFGGTEAFF. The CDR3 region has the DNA TGTGCCAGCAGCTTTGGGGGCACTGAAGCTTTCTTT. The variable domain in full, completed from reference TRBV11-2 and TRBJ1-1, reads EAGVAQSPRYKIIEKRQSVAFWCNPISGHATLYWYQQILGQGPKLLIQFQNNGVVDDSQLPKDRFSAERLKGVDSTLKIQPAKLEDSAVYLCASSFGGTEAFFGQGTRLTVV.

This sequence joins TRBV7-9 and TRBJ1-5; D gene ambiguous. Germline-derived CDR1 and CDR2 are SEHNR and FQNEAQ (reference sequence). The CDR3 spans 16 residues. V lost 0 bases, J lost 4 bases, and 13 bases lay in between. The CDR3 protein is CASSLAVVGGNQPQHF. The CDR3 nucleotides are TGTGCCAGCAGCTTAGCGGTAGTAGGCGGGAATCAGCCCCAGCATTTT.

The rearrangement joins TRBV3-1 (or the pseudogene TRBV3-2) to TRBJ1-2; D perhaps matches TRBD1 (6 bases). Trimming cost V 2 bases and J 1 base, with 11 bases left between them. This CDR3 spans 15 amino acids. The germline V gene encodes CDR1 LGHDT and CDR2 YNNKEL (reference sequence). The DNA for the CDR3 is TGTGCCAGCAGCCAATCGGACAGCTATAACTATGGCTACACCTTC. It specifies CASSQSDSYNYGYTF.

The CDR3: CASSQVFSGGAGYNEQFF. The CDR3 coding sequence is TGCGCCAGCAGCCAAGTATTCAGCGGGGGGGCCGGTTACAATGAGCAGTTCTTC. V gene TRBV4-1 combines with J gene TRBJ2-1; 10 nucleotides align to TRBD2. Germline-derived CDR1 and CDR2 are MGHRA and YSYEKL. This CDR3 region has 18 residues. V was clipped by 1 base and J by 4 bases; unmatched bases: 10.

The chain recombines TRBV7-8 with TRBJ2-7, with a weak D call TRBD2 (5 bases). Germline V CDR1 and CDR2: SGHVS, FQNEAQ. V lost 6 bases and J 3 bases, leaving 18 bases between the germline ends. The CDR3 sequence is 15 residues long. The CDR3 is CASSQRGKVNYEQYF. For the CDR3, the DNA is TGTGCCAGCAGTCAACGAGGGAAAGTTAACTACGAGCAGTACTTC. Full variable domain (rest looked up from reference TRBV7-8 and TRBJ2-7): GAGVSQSPRYKVAKRGQDVALRCDPISGHVSLFWYQQALGQGPEFLTYFQNEAQLDKSGLPSDRFFAERPEGSVSTLKIQRTQQEDSAVYLCASSQRGKVNYEQYFGPGTRLTVT.

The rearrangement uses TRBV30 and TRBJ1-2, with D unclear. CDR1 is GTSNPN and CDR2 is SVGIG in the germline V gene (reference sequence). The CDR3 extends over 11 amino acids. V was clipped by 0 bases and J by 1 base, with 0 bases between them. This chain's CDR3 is CAWSVNYGYTF. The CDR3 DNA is TGTGCCTGGAGTGTTAACTATGGCTACACCTTC.